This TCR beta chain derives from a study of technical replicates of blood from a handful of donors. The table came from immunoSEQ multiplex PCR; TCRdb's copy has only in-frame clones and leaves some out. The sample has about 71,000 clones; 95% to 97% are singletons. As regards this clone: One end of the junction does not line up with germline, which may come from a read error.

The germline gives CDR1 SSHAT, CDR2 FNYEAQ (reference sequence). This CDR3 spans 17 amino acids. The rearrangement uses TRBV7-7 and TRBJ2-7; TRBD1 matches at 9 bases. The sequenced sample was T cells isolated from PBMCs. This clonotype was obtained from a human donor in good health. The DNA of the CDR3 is TGTGCTAGCAGCCCCACCCCCGGGACAGGGAATATCTACGAGCAGTACTTC. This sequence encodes CASSPTPGTGNIYEQYF.